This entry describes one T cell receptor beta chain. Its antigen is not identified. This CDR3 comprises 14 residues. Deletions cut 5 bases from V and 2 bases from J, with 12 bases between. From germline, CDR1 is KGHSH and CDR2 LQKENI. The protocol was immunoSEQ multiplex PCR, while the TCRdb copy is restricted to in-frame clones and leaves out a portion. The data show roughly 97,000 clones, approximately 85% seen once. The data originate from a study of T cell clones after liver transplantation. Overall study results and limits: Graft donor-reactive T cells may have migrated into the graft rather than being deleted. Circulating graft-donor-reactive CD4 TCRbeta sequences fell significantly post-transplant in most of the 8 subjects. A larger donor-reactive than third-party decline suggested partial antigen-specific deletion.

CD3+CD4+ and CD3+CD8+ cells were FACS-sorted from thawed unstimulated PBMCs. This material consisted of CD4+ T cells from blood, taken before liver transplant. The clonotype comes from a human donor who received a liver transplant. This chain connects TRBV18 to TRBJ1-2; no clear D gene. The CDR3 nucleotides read TGTGCCAGCTCAACAATGGACGGGAACTATGGCTACACCTTC. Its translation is CASSTMDGNYGYTF.